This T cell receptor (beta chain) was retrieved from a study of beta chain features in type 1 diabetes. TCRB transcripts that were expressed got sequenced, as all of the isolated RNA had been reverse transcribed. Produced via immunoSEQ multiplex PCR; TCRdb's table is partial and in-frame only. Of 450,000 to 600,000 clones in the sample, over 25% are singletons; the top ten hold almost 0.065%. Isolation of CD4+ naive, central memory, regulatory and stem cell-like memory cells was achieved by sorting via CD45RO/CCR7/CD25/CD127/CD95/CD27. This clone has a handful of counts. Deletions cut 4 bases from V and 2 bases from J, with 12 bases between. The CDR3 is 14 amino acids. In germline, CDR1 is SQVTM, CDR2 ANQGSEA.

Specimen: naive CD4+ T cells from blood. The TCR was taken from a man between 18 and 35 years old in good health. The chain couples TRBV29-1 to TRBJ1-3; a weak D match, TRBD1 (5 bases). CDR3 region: CSVGEGTAGNTIYF. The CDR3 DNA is TGCAGCGTTGGAGAAGGGACCGCTGGAAACACCATATATTTT.